The 25 T cell receptor beta chains listed next were all sequenced from one sample in a study of CD8 T cells in Susac syndrome (dated by TCRdb to the late 2010s). The library was produced with the immunoSEQ multiplex PCR assay. RNA was extracted with the RNeasy kit and roughly 0.5 to 1 ug was reverse transcribed using random hexamers. TCRdb redid the processing of the public reads, applying fastp at Q25 and MiXCR, and retained in-frame beta chains. Records with the same CDR3 protein are collapsed into one entry carrying the most frequent genes and DNA. Across this sample there are around 180,000 distinct CDR3 sequences, with around 96% seen only once. About 0.16% of the sample is held by the ten biggest clonotypes. Sequencing used CD8+ T cells from PBMCs. These receptors all come from a human donor with multiple sclerosis.

The chain employs TRBV11-2 and TRBJ2-7; 11 bases are shared with TRBD1. Germline loops: CDR1 SGHAT, CDR2 FQNNGV. V dropped 4 bases and J dropped 6; count of bases not matched to a gene: 11. The CDR3 contains 16 residues. For the CDR3, the DNA is TGTGCCAGCAGCTCCCCGGCAGGACAGGGGGCGACCGAGCAGTACTTC. As protein: CASSSPAGQGATEQYF.

The chain links TRBV30 to TRBJ1-5; D is undetermined. The CDR3 has 14 residues. From germline, CDR1 is GTSNPN and CDR2 SVGIG (reference sequence). Trimming removed 2 bases at V and 6 bases at J, with 14 bases between. CDR3 loop: CAWSWRAPGQPQHF. CDR3 nucleotide sequence: TGTGCCTGGAGTTGGAGGGCTCCCGGTCAGCCCCAGCATTTT.

The chain's CDR3 is CASSHPRDPSYEQYF. The CDR3 nucleotides read TGTGCCAGCAGCCATCCCAGGGACCCCTCCTACGAGCAGTACTTC. The rearrangement links TRBV3-1 to TRBJ2-7; D possibly matches TRBD1 or TRBD2 (5 bases each). Germline CDR1 is LGHDT and CDR2 is YNNKEL (reference sequence). Trimming removed 3 bases at V and 0 bases at J, with 12 bases between. The CDR3 spans 15 residues.

This clonotype was detected only once. The chain links TRBV15 to TRBJ2-3; D call uncertain. The CDR3 contains 16 residues. CDR1 is LNHNV and CDR2 is YYDKDF in the germline V gene (reference sequence). The germline V and J ends were trimmed by 6 bases and 1 base, with 17 bases remaining between them. Written as DNA, the CDR3 is TGTGCCACCAGGATCCACCCCTCAGGTCGCACAGATACGCAGTATTTT. It yields the protein CATRIHPSGRTDTQYF.

This clonotype came up once. The chain uses TRBV20-1 and TRBJ1-1; 7 nucleotides match TRBD1. The junction had 7 bases not matched to a gene; V was cut back by 2 bases and J by 1 base. The CDR3 is made up of 15 amino acids. Germline V CDR1 and CDR2: DFQATT, SNEGSKA (reference sequence). CDR3 region: CSARTFGTANTEAFF. CDR3 DNA sequence: TGCAGTGCTAGAACCTTCGGGACAGCGAACACTGAAGCTTTCTTT.

The CDR3 nucleotides read TGTGCCAGTAGTATAGAGTGGGGGCTTGACACTGAAGCTTTCTTT. Its translation is CASSIEWGLDTEAFF. The rearrangement links TRBV19 to TRBJ1-1; perhaps TRBD1 as D (6 bases). This CDR3 spans 15 amino acids. The germline V gene has CDR1 LNHDA and CDR2 SQIVND (reference sequence). V lost 0 bases and J lost 3, with 11 bases in between.

This sequence joins TRBV7-9 and TRBJ2-1; tentative D call: TRBD2 (5 bases). In germline, CDR1 is SEHNR, CDR2 FQNEAQ (reference sequence). The length of the CDR3 is 14 residues. Between the trimmed V and J ends, which lost 5 bases and 1 base, there was a span of 9 bases. CDR3 in amino acids: CASSQPGSYNEQFF. The CDR3 DNA is TGTGCCAGCAGCCAACCGGGATCCTACAATGAGCAGTTCTTC.

This chain links TRBV20-1 with TRBJ1-1; 7 positions agree with TRBD1. Trimming removed 0 bases from V and 4 bases from J; junction bases left unmatched: 8. The CDR3 consists of 15 residues. Germline V gene sequence: CDR1 DFQATT, CDR2 SNEGSKA (reference sequence). CDR3 sequence: CSARDPGGGGTEAFF. As DNA, the CDR3 is TGCAGTGCTAGAGATCCGGGAGGGGGCGGCACTGAAGCTTTCTTT.

The chain links TRBV30 to TRBJ2-7, with a possible D match to TRBD2 (5 bases). V was pared by 0 bases and J by 3 bases, with 9 bases between. The CDR3 spans 13 residues. The germline CDR1 and CDR2 sequences are GTSNPN and SVGIG (reference sequence). CDR3 region: CAWSVEDFYEQYF. The CDR3 DNA is TGTGCCTGGAGTGTCGAGGACTTCTACGAGCAGTACTTC.

The chain uses TRBV5-6 and TRBJ2-1; 10 nucleotides match TRBD2. Germline V gives CDR1 SGHDT, CDR2 YYEEEE. V was pared by 0 bases and J by 9 bases, with 3 bases of the junction left unmatched. The CDR3 contains 14 residues. CDR3 coding DNA: TGTGCCAGCAGCTTGGTAGCGGGAGGTATTGAGCAGTTCTTC. Residues: CASSLVAGGIEQFF. The whole variable domain, filled in from reference TRBV5-6 and TRBJ2-1, reads DAGVTQSPTHLIKTRGQQVTLRCSPKSGHDTVSWYQQALGQGPQFIFQYYEEEERQRGNFPDRFSGHQFPNYSSELNVNALLLGDSALYLCASSLVAGGIEQFFGPGTRLTVL.

The chain recombines TRBV9 with TRBJ1-2, with a weak D call TRBD1 (5 bases). Trimming cost V 3 bases and J 4 bases, with 13 bases left between them. The CDR3 covers 14 residues. Germline V CDR1 and CDR2: SGDLS, YYNGEE. The CDR3 region has the DNA TGTGCCAGCAGCGGGGGCAGTTCTTTCTATGGCTACACCTTC. Protein: CASSGGSSFYGYTF.

This chain links TRBV6-2 or TRBV6-3 with TRBJ1-5, with a tentative D call TRBD1 (5 bases). CDR3 length equals 14 residues. Trimming took 2 bases from V and 3 from J, leaving 8 bases between them. CDR1 is MNHEY, CDR2 SVGEGT, per germline. The CDR3 here is CASSYRGTNQPQHF. The CDR3 DNA follows: TGTGCCAGCAGTTACAGGGGCACCAATCAGCCCCAGCATTTT.

The gene calls are TRBV27 and TRBJ2-1, with D hard to call. V was cut by 5 bases and J by 10 bases, with 15 bases left in between. In germline, CDR1 is MNHEY, CDR2 SMNVEV (reference sequence). CDR3 length: 13 residues. CDR3 amino acids: CASSVSWATEQFF. The CDR3 DNA is TGTGCCAGCAGTGTCTCCTGGGCGACGGAGCAGTTCTTC.

The V call is TRBV7-6, the J call TRBJ2-6; D gene ambiguous. Trimming left V 2 bases short and J 6 bases short, with 5 bases between. Germline-derived CDR1 and CDR2 are SGHVS and FNYEAQ. The CDR3 is 13 amino acids. The CDR3 here is CASSLKEANVLTF. The CDR3 nucleotides are TGTGCCAGCAGCTTAAAGGAGGCCAACGTCCTGACTTTC.

The chain employs TRBV12-3 or TRBV12-4 and TRBJ1-5, with no clear D. The CDR3 covers 15 residues. Trimming took off 3 bases at V and 2 bases at J, with 11 bases between the two ends. CDR3 loop: CASSLSTLGNQPQHF. The CDR3 nucleotides are TGTGCCAGCAGTTTGTCTACACTAGGCAATCAGCCCCAGCATTTT.

This clonotype was detected once. The rearrangement links TRBV13 to TRBJ2-2, with 9 nucleotides matching TRBD2. Germline V gives CDR1 PRHDT, CDR2 FYEKMQ (reference sequence). Losses at the gene ends were 5 bases for V and 3 bases for J; bases not matched to a gene: 4. The CDR3 loop spans 15 amino acids. The CDR3 coding sequence is TGTGCCAGCAGCCCGGGACTAGCAGACACCGGGGAGCTGTTTTTT. It codes for CASSPGLADTGELFF.

The sample holds one count of this clonotype. The genes are TRBV28 and TRBJ2-7; 11 bases fit TRBD2. The CDR3 sequence is 16 residues long. The germline V gene encodes CDR1 MDHEN and CDR2 SYDVKM. With V trimmed by 6 bases and J by 2 bases, 9 bases remained unmatched. The DNA for the CDR3 is TGTGCCAGCAGGGACCTAGCGGGAGGAGGGCCCTACGAGCAGTACTTC. Translating it yields CASRDLAGGGPYEQYF.

The chain links TRBV10-3 to TRBJ2-7, with D perhaps TRBD1 (5 bases). This CDR3 is 14 amino acids long. Germline-derived CDR1 and CDR2 are ENHRY and SYGVKD. V shed 8 bases and J shed 0 bases, with 14 bases lying between them. CDR3 coding DNA: TGTGCCATCTCTCCGGCAGGGATCTCCTACGAGCAGTACTTC. Translation: CAISPAGISYEQYF.

The chain links TRBV7-3 to TRBJ2-1; the match to TRBD2 covers 11 bases. V shed 6 bases, J shed 8 bases, and the junction held 12 bases outside the gene matches. Germline V lookup: CDR1 SGHTA, CDR2 FQGTGA. The CDR3 has 16 amino acids. CDR3 amino acids: CASSPTSLAGGHEQFF. The CDR3 DNA is TGTGCCAGCAGTCCTACGTCCCTAGCGGGAGGCCATGAGCAGTTCTTC.

In DNA form, the CDR3 reads TGTGCCAGCAGCCCCCTTCGAGCGGGGGGAGCGGAGACCCAGTACTTC. Translating gives CASSPLRAGGAETQYF. The genes are TRBV13 and TRBJ2-5, with 9 bases that match TRBD2. The CDR3 is made up of 16 amino acids. Germline lookup yields CDR1 PRHDT and CDR2 FYEKMQ (reference sequence). Unmatched junction bases numbered 12, after V lost 5 bases and J lost 5 bases. The full variable domain, in which reference TRBV13 and TRBJ2-5 provide the parts outside the CDR3, is AAGVIQSPRHLIKEKRETATLKCYPIPRHDTVYWYQQGPGQDPQFLISFYEKMQSDKGSIPDRFSAQQFSDYHSELNMSSLELGDSALYFCASSPLRAGGAETQYFGPGTRLLVL.

V usage is TRBV23-1 and J usage is TRBJ1-2; TRBD1 aligns across 9 bases. TRBV23-1 carries the ORF label, with uncertain function. Trimming took 5 bases from V and 6 from J; bases not matched to a gene: 13. This CDR3 has 16 residues. As DNA, the CDR3 is TGCGCCAGCAGTTACTCATTAGGGACAGGGTTTAATGGCTACACCTTC. Translating gives CASSYSLGTGFNGYTF.

The rearrangement joins TRBV3-1 to TRBJ1-5; D is uncertain. The germline CDR1 and CDR2 sequences are LGHDT and YNNKEL (reference sequence). Trimming cost V 5 bases and J 0 bases, with 8 bases left between them. This CDR3 spans 14 amino acids. CDR3 amino acids: CASSFVYSNQPQHF. The CDR3 DNA is TGTGCCAGCAGCTTTGTATATAGCAATCAGCCCCAGCATTTT. The whole variable domain, remainder taken from reference TRBV3-1 and TRBJ1-5, is DTAVSQTPKYLVTQMGNDKSIKCEQNLGHDTMYWYKQDSKKFLKIMFSYNNKELIINETVPNRFSPKSPDKAHLNLHINSLELGDSAVYFCASSFVYSNQPQHFGDGTRLSIL.

The chain combines TRBV12-3 or TRBV12-4 with TRBJ2-4, with D perhaps matching TRBD1 (5 bases). The CDR3 runs 16 residues. V lost 6 bases and J 0 bases, leaving 15 bases between the germline ends. DNA for the CDR3: TGTGCCAGCAGACGACAATCAGGGCTAGCCAAAAACATTCAGTACTTC. Residues: CASRRQSGLAKNIQYF.

V usage is TRBV20-1 and J usage is TRBJ1-6, with D hard to call. The CDR3 is 15 residues long. CDR1 is DFQATT, CDR2 SNEGSKA, per germline (reference sequence). V was cut by 0 bases and J by 7 bases, with 13 bases left in between. This CDR3 is CSARDLAYSNSPLHF. In nucleotides, the CDR3 is TGCAGTGCTAGAGATCTAGCCTATAGCAATTCACCCCTCCACTTT.

CDR3 amino acids: CASSVGWGPDTQYF. Here the CDR3 DNA reads TGTGCCAGCAGCGTAGGTTGGGGCCCAGATACGCAGTATTTT. This chain connects TRBV9 to TRBJ2-3, with D possibly TRBD1 on 5 matching bases. Germline CDR1 and CDR2: SGDLS and YYNGEE. Trimming cost V 0 bases and J 4 bases, with 9 bases left between them. The CDR3 runs 14 residues.